The sequence of this T cell receptor (beta chain) was determined in a study of blood T cell repertoires in COVID-19. The repertoire was sequenced with immunoSEQ multiplex PCR; TCRdb's copy has only in-frame clones and lacks some. The sample comprises about 410,000 clones, about nine tenths of which are singletons, and less than 0.75% rests with the top ten. Sequencing input: PBMCs or T cells enriched from blood (not recorded which). The sequence was obtained from a man aged 18 to 29 who had recovered from COVID-19.

The CDR3 DNA is TGTGCCAGCAGCCGGGGGACAGATACGCAGTATTTT. Translated, it gives CASSRGTDTQYF. This chain links TRBV7-2 with TRBJ2-3, with D perhaps matching TRBD2 (6 bases). Between the trimmed V and J ends, which lost 5 bases and 3 bases, there was a span of 6 bases. The germline V gene encodes CDR1 SGHTA and CDR2 FQGNSA. The CDR3 is made up of 12 amino acids. Using reference TRBV7-2 and TRBJ2-3 for the parts outside the CDR3, the full variable domain is GAGVSQSPSNKVTEKGKDVELRCDPISGHTALYWYRQSLGQGLEFLIYFQGNSAPDKSGLPSDRFSAERTGGSVSTLTIQRTQQEDSAVYLCASSRGTDTQYFGPGTRLTVL.